This TCR beta chain was sequenced for a study of cytomegalovirus exposure and HLA in healthy donors. PCR was performed using 60 Vbeta and 13 Jbeta primers. The assay was immunoSEQ multiplex PCR, and TCRdb's table has in-frame clones only and misses some. Here the sample spans some 120,000 clones, roughly 79% being singletons. Findings of the study overall: Later analysis demonstrated an association between a missense DCLRE1C variant and TCR beta V- and J-gene trimming. The authors judged a highly shared variant cluster likely a sequencing artifact.

The CDR3 is 15 amino acids. The V end was cut by 2 bases, the J end by 1 base, with 12 bases between. Per germline, CDR1 SGHKS and CDR2 YYEKEE (reference sequence). Though probably carrying unrecorded immune exposures, donors were nominally healthy at sampling. On this clone: Its antigen is unidentified.

The clonotype originates from a man under 40 in good health and CMV-seronegative. The sequencing sample was made of PBMCs. The rearrangement links TRBV5-5 to TRBJ1-1; D possibly corresponds to TRBD1 (6 bases). The CDR3 DNA follows: TGTGCCAGCAGCTTATCATCGGGACAGAACACTGAAGCTTTCTTT. It specifies CASSLSSGQNTEAFF.